The 3 T cell receptor beta chains below all came from one sample that was sequenced in a study of blood T cells in healthy people across ages. Through a sample-barcoded 5' primer and a J-beta primer mix, a second PCR was run for roughly 6 to 12 cycles. Via MiXCR, TCRdb re-called the 5' RACE reads, giving one row per CDR3 protein. The sample yields 1.5 million to 2 million distinct CDR3 sequences, about 49% seen once. The sample was blood. Every receptor here comes from a woman between 35 and 50 years old in good health.

A few counts support this clonotype. V gene TRBV14 combines with J gene TRBJ2-4; either TRBD1 or TRBD2 may fit D (6 bases each). The V end lost 0 bases, the J end lost 6 bases, and 15 bases lay between the germline ends. The CDR3 is made up of 16 amino acids. Germline-derived CDR1 and CDR2 are SGHDN and FVKESK. The CDR3 reads CASSQESWGASNIQYF. The CDR3 DNA is TGTGCCAGCAGCCAAGAGTCGTGGGGGGCCTCAAACATTCAGTACTTC. Full variable domain (outside the CDR3, taken from reference TRBV14 and TRBJ2-4): EAGVTQFPSHSVIEKGQTVTLRCDPISGHDNLYWYRRVMGKEIKFLLHFVKESKQDESGMPNNRFLAERTGGTYSTLKVQPAELEDSGVYFCASSQESWGASNIQYFGAGTRLSVL.

The J gene is TRBJ2-7, the V gene TRBV9; D gene ambiguous. Germline assignment: CDR1 SGDLS and CDR2 YYNGEE. V lost 2 bases, J lost 2 bases, and 11 bases lay in between. The CDR3 has 14 amino acids. CDR3 region: CASSVDLGTYEQYF. The DNA of the CDR3 is TGTGCCAGCAGCGTCGATCTCGGCACCTACGAGCAGTACTTC.

The J gene is TRBJ1-5, the V gene TRBV21-1; TRBD1 was called by the table and not checked on the DNA. TRBV21-1 is reported as a pseudogene. The CDR3 has 17 amino acids. CDR3 in amino acids: CASSQIPTGSSNQPQHF. The CDR3 DNA sequence: TGTGCCAGCAGCCAAATCCCAACAGGGAGTAGCAATCAGCCCCAGCATTTT.